This entry lists 24 T cell receptor beta chains sequenced from one sample in a study of control samples from healthy donors and cancer patients. This table comes from immunoSEQ multiplex PCR, and its TCRdb copy is limited to in-frame clones, with some not included. The repertoire holds 170,000 or so clones, 90% seen once, with 1.4% in the top ten. Sequenced input: blood. The receptors come from a woman in her 50s in good health.

The chain couples TRBV27 to TRBJ1-2, with D possibly TRBD1 on 6 matching bases. V was clipped by 4 bases and J by 3 bases, with 24 bases between them. Germline CDR1 MNHEY, CDR2 SMNVEV (reference sequence). The CDR3 is 18 residues long. The CDR3, as DNA: TGTGCCAGCAGTTCCGAGTACCACAGGGTCAGAGGGGACTATGGCTACACCTTC. Its protein product is CASSSEYHRVRGDYGYTF.

This clone was observed a few times. The chain is built from TRBV11-2 and TRBJ2-7, with 7 bases lining up with TRBD1. V lost 3 bases, J lost 2 bases, and 7 bases stayed unmatched. The germline CDR1 and CDR2 sequences are SGHAT and FQNNGV. The CDR3 contains 15 residues. For the CDR3, the DNA is TGTGCCAGCAGCTTCGGGGACAGCGTAACCTACGAGCAGTACTTC. Residues: CASSFGDSVTYEQYF.

The CDR3 here is CASSRQGVHLGELFF. As DNA, the CDR3 is TGTGCCAGCAGTCGACAGGGGGTCCACCTCGGGGAGCTGTTTTTT. J is TRBJ2-2 and V is TRBV6-2 or TRBV6-3, with TRBD1 identical over 9 bases. With 5 bases clipped from V and 7 bases from J, the junction kept 8 bases outside the gene matches. Germline V gene sequence: CDR1 MNHEY, CDR2 SVGEGT. This CDR3 is 15 amino acids long.

The V call is TRBV7-2, the J call TRBJ1-3, with a tentative D call TRBD1 (5 bases). This CDR3 has 13 amino acids. In germline, CDR1 is SGHTA, CDR2 FQGNSA. Trimming removed 7 bases at V and 4 bases at J, with 11 bases between. Written as DNA, the CDR3 is TGTGCCAGCACCAGGGAGGCCGGAAACACCATATATTTT. This translates into CASTREAGNTIYF.

The V call is TRBV7-2, the J call TRBJ1-1; D might be TRBD1 (5 bases). V shed 4 bases and J shed 4 bases, with 13 bases lying between them. Germline values: CDR1 SGHTA, CDR2 FQGNSA. The CDR3 is made up of 14 amino acids. The CDR3 region is CASSSQGRGTEAFF. CDR3 sequence (DNA): TGTGCCAGCAGCTCTCAGGGTAGAGGCACTGAAGCTTTCTTT.

The V and J genes are TRBV7-3 and TRBJ1-4; D not resolved. This CDR3 is 15 amino acids long. Deletions cut 1 base from V and 5 bases from J, with 11 bases between. Germline-derived CDR1 and CDR2 are SGHTA and FQGTGA. The CDR3 reads CASSLNVCGNEKLFF. CDR3 DNA: TGTGCCAGCAGCTTAAACGTTTGCGGGAATGAAAAACTGTTTTTT.

As regards this clone: One end of the junction is discordant with germline, which a read error may explain. The chain has TRBV2 and TRBJ1-1; D may be TRBD1 (5 bases). The CDR3 spans 13 residues. Germline values: CDR1 SNHLY, CDR2 FYNNEI. CDR3 in amino acids: CASIEQVNTEAFF. The CDR3, as DNA: TGTGCCAGCATTGAACAGGTGAACACTGAAGCTTTCTTT.

The chain employs TRBV5-1 and TRBJ2-1; 7 nucleotides match TRBD1. The CDR3 has 16 amino acids. V lost 0 bases to trimming and J lost 1 base; unmatched junction nucleotides: 4. The germline gives CDR1 SGHRS, CDR2 YFSETQ. The CDR3 DNA follows: TGCGCCAGCAGCTTGGCCCCCAGGGGGTCCTACAATGAGCAGTTCTTC. Its translation: CASSLAPRGSYNEQFF. Full variable domain (missing parts from reference TRBV5-1 and TRBJ2-1): KAGVTQTPRYLIKTRGQQVTLSCSPISGHRSVSWYQQTPGQGLQFLFEYFSETQRNKGNFPGRFSGRQFSNSRSEMNVSTLELGDSALYLCASSLAPRGSYNEQFFGPGTRLTVL.

The gene calls are TRBV5-1 and TRBJ2-1, with TRBD2 as a possible D gene (7 bases). This CDR3 comprises 17 residues. Germline-derived CDR1 and CDR2 are SGHRS and YFSETQ. V was pared by 4 bases and J by 6 bases, with 23 bases between. The CDR3 spells CASSVSGGPAHFNEQFF. The CDR3 nucleotides read TGCGCCAGCAGCGTTTCCGGGGGGCCTGCCCACTTCAATGAGCAGTTCTTC.

This clone showed up just once. The CDR3 nucleotides are TGTGCCAGCAGTTTCTTTCGGCCAGGGTCTAATGAAAAACTGTTTTTT. Amino acid sequence: CASSFFRPGSNEKLFF. This chain joins TRBV28 and TRBJ1-4; D may be TRBD1 (5 bases). The CDR3 covers 16 residues. Germline CDR1 is MDHEN and CDR2 is SYDVKM. V was shortened by 3 bases and J by 3 bases, with 14 bases between the two germline ends.

The rearrangement links TRBV24-1 to TRBJ2-7; D is undetermined. The germline CDR1 and CDR2 sequences are KGHDR and SFDVKD. CDR3 size: 12 residues. Trimming removed 4 bases at V and 4 bases at J, with 7 bases between. The CDR3 is CATSDSQYEQYF. The CDR3 DNA reads TGTGCCACCAGTGACTCCCAATACGAGCAGTACTTC.

The rearrangement joins TRBV7-2 to TRBJ1-2; 7 positions agree with TRBD1. The CDR3 has 13 residues. The V gene's germline CDR1 is SGHTA and CDR2 FQGNSA. With V trimmed by 1 base and J by 7 bases, 3 bases remained unmatched. CDR3 DNA sequence: TGTGCCAGCAGCTTAGACAGGGGAACTGGCTACACCTTC. This codes for CASSLDRGTGYTF.

J is TRBJ1-2 and V is TRBV3-1 (or the pseudogene TRBV3-2); perhaps TRBD1 as D (6 bases). V shed 4 bases and J shed 4 bases, with 19 bases lying between them. The CDR3 has 16 residues. Germline V lookup: CDR1 LGHDT, CDR2 YNNKEL (reference sequence). The CDR3 bases are TGTGCCAGCAGCCCACCCGGGACACTTCCCACCTATGGCTACACCTTC. The encoded protein is CASSPPGTLPTYGYTF.

The chain uses TRBV27 and TRBJ1-3, with D uncertain. The CDR3 covers 12 residues. Germline V gene lookup returns CDR1 MNHEY and CDR2 SMNVEV (reference sequence). The V end was cut by 9 bases, the J end by 3 bases, with 9 bases between. CDR3 sequence (DNA): TGTGCCAGTGGCGGGAATGGAAACACCATATATTTT. Translated, it gives CASGGNGNTIYF.

The rearrangement joins TRBV5-1 to TRBJ1-5, with D uncertain. V gave up 0 bases and J gave up 6 bases, with 7 bases separating them. Germline CDR1 reads SGHRS; CDR2 reads YFSETQ. The CDR3 is made up of 13 amino acids. The CDR3 DNA follows: TGCGCCAGCAGCTTGGAGGCCGGTCAGCCCCAGCATTTT. It yields the protein CASSLEAGQPQHF.

This clone has only one observation. The chain combines TRBV27 with TRBJ1-5, with TRBD1 matching 11 bases. The germline V gene has CDR1 MNHEY and CDR2 SMNVEV (reference sequence). There are 16 residues in the CDR3. With 9 bases clipped from V and 4 bases from J, the junction kept 11 bases outside the gene matches. This CDR3 reads CARQGGDRGKNQPQHF. DNA of the CDR3: TGTGCCAGACAAGGAGGGGACAGGGGGAAAAATCAGCCCCAGCATTTT.

The chain links TRBV30 to TRBJ2-5, with 7 positions matching TRBD1. V trimming: 2 bases; J trimming: 3 bases; junction bases outside the gene matches: 6. The germline gives CDR1 GTSNPN, CDR2 SVGIG (reference sequence). CDR3 length: 14 residues. The CDR3, as DNA: TGTGCCTGGAGTCACCGGGACAGAAAAGAGACCCAGTACTTC. Its translation is CAWSHRDRKETQYF.

The chain combines TRBV27 with TRBJ1-2; 7 bases match TRBD1. The V gene's germline CDR1 is MNHEY and CDR2 SMNVEV (reference sequence). There are 15 residues in the CDR3. V lost 0 bases and J lost 2; bases outside the gene matches: 3. The CDR3 reads CASSLSGTENYGYTF. CDR3 bases: TGTGCCAGCAGTTTATCGGGGACAGAAAACTATGGCTACACCTTC.

The rearrangement joins TRBV4-1 to TRBJ1-5, with D uncertain. With 0 bases removed from V and 6 bases from J, the gap between germline ends came to 12 bases. Germline values: CDR1 MGHRA, CDR2 YSYEKL. The CDR3 runs 15 residues. The CDR3 loop is CASSQDRAGFQPQHF. The CDR3 nucleotides read TGCGCCAGCAGCCAAGATCGGGCGGGTTTTCAGCCCCAGCATTTT.

This CDR3 reads CASSEWGLKETQYF. DNA for the CDR3: TGTGCCAGCAGTGAATGGGGACTGAAAGAGACCCAGTACTTC. The rearrangement uses TRBV6-1 and TRBJ2-5; D may be TRBD2 (6 bases). This CDR3 comprises 14 residues. Germline-derived CDR1 and CDR2 are MNHNS and SASEGT. The V and J ends lost 2 bases and 3 bases respectively, with 10 bases between them.

This clone was picked up one time. V usage is TRBV6-5 and J usage is TRBJ1-2; TRBD1 might be the D (6 bases). The CDR3 totals 15 residues. CDR1 and CDR2 (germline): MNHEY, SVGAGI. Trimming pared 7 bases from V and 6 bases from J, leaving 21 bases between. DNA of the CDR3: TGTGCCAGCACTCGGGGGGCAGTCGCTCTTGATGGCTACACCTTC. Its protein is CASTRGAVALDGYTF.

With regard to this clone: Other DNA sequences of this sample code for an identical CDR3. The chain employs TRBV20-1 and TRBJ2-1; D uncertain. CDR1 is DFQATT, CDR2 SNEGSKA, per germline (reference sequence). The CDR3 is 11 residues long. The V and J ends lost 6 bases and 3 bases respectively, with 6 bases between them. In DNA, the CDR3 is TGCAGTGCCCGACTCTACAATGAGCAGTTCTTC. This codes for CSARLYNEQFF.

The chain uses TRBV6-5 and TRBJ1-3; D is uncertain. The CDR3 sequence is 15 residues long. Germline V gives CDR1 MNHEY, CDR2 SVGAGI. Trimming shortened V by 5 bases and J by 0 bases, and 11 bases separated the two germline ends. CDR3 sequence reads: CASSPLQSSGNTIYF. CDR3 DNA sequence: TGTGCCAGCAGTCCTCTTCAAAGCTCTGGAAACACCATATATTTT.

The chain employs TRBV7-6 and TRBJ2-5, with 8 bases that match TRBD2. The V segment lost 5 bases and the J segment 4 bases; nucleotides outside the gene matches: 6. The CDR3 contains 14 residues. Germline V CDR1 and CDR2: SGHVS, FNYEAQ. CDR3 sequence (DNA): TGTGCCAGCAGCCCAGGACTAGCCGGAGAGACCCAGTACTTC. It is translated as CASSPGLAGETQYF.